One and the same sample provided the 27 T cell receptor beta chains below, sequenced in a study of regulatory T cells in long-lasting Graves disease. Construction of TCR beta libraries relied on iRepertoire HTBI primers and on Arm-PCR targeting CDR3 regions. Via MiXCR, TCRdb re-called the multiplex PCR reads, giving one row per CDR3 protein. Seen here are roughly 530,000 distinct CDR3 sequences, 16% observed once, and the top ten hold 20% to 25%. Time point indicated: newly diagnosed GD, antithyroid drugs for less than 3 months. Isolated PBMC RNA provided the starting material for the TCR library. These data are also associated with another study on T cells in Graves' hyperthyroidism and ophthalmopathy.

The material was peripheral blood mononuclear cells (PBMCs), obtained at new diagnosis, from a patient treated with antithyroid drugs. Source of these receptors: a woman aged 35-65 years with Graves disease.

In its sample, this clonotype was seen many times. In nucleotides, the CDR3 is TGTGCCAGCAGTTACTCCCGACAGGGTAGGGCTTTCTTT. Translation: CASSYSRQGRAFF. The chain is built from TRBV6-9 and TRBJ1-1, with 7 nucleotides matching TRBD1. The length of the CDR3 is 13 residues. CDR1 and CDR2 (germline): MNHGY, SVAAGI. V gave up 3 bases and J gave up 11 bases; unmatched junction bases: 9.

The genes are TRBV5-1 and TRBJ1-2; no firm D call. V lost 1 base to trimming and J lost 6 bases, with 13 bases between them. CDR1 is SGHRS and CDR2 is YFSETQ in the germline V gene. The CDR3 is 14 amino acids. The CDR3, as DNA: TGCGCCAGCAGCTTGCGGGCCCCGAGGGATGGCTACACCTTC. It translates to CASSLRAPRDGYTF.

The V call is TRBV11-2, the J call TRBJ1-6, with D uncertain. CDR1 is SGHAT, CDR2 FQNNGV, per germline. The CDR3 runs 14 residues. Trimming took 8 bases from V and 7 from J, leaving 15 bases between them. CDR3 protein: CASQETLVNSPLHF. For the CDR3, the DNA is TGTGCCAGCCAGGAGACTCTTGTCAATTCACCCCTCCACTTT.

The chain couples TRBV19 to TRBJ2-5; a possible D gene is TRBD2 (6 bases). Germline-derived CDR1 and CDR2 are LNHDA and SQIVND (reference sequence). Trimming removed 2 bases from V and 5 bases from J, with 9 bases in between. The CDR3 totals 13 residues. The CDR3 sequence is CASSIRGWETQYF. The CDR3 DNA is TGTGCCAGTAGTATACGGGGGTGGGAGACCCAGTACTTC.

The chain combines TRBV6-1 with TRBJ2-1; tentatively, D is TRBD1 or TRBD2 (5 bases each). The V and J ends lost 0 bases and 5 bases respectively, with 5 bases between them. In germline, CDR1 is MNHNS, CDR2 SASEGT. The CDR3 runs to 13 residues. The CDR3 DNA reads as TGTGCCAGCAGTGAAGCGGGACACAATGAGCAGTTCTTC. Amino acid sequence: CASSEAGHNEQFF.

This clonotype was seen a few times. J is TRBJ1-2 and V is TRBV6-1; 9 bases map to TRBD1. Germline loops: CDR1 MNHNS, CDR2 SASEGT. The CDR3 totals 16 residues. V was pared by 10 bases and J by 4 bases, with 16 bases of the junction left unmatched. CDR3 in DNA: TGTGCCACCTCCGCCCTAGGGGGGACAGGGACCTATGGCTACACCTTC. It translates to CATSALGGTGTYGYTF.

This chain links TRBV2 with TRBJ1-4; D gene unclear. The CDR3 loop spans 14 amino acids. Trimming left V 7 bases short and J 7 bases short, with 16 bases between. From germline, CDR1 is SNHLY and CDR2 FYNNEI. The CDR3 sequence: CASIGEVVGEKLFF. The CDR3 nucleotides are TGTGCCAGCATTGGGGAAGTGGTGGGTGAAAAACTGTTTTTT.

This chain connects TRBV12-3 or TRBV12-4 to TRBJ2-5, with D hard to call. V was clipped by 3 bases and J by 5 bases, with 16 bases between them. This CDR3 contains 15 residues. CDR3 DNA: TGTGCCAGCAGTTTCCGAGCCAGACATGGGGAGACCCAGTACTTC. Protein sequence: CASSFRARHGETQYF.

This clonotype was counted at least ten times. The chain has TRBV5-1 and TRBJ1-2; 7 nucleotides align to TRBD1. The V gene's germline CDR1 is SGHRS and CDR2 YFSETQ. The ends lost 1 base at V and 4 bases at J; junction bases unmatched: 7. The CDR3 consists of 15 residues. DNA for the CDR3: TGCGCCAGCAGCTTGACCGGACAGGCTGTCTATGGCTACACCTTC. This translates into CASSLTGQAVYGYTF.

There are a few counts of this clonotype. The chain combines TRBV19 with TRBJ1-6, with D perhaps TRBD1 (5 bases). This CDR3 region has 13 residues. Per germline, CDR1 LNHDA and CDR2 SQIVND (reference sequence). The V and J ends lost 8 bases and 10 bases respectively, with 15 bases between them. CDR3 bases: TGTGCCAGTGGGACCGGTTTTTTATCACCCCTCCACTTT. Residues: CASGTGFLSPLHF.

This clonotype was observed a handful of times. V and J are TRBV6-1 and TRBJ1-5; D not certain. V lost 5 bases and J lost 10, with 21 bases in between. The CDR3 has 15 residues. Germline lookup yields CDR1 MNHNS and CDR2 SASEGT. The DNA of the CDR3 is TGTGCCAGCAGTACCACGGGAGGCCTCGCGAGCCCCCAGCATTTT. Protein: CASSTTGGLASPQHF.

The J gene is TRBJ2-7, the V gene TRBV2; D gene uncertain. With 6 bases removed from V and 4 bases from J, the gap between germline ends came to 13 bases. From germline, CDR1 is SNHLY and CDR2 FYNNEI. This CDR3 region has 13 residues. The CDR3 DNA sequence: TGTGCCAGCAGACCCCCTGGGGTTTACGAGCAGTACTTC. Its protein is CASRPPGVYEQYF.

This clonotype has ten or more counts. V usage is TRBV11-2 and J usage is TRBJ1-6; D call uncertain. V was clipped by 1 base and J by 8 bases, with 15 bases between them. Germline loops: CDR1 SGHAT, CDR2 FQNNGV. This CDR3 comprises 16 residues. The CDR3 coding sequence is TGTGCCAGCAGCTTAGCTAGCCTTTCCGCGGATTCACCCCTCCACTTT. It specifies CASSLASLSADSPLHF.

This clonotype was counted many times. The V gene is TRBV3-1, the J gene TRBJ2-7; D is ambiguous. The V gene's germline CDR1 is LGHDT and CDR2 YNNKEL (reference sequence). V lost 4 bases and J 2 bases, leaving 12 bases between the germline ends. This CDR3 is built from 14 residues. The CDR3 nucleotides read TGTGCCAGCAGCCCCCAGTTGGAAACCTACGAGCAGTACTTC. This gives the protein CASSPQLETYEQYF.

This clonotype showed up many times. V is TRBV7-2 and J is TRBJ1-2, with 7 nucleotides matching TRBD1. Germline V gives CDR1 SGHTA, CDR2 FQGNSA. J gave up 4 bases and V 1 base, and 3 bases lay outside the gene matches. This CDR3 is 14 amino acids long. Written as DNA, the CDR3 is TGTGCCAGCAGCTTAGTTTCAGGGGGCTATGGCTACACCTTC. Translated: CASSLVSGGYGYTF.

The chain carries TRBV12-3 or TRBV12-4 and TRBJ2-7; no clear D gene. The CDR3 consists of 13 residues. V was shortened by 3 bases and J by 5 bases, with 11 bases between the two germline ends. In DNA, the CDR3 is TGTGCCAGCAGTTTCTCCCGGTGGAACGAGCAGTACTTC. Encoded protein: CASSFSRWNEQYF.

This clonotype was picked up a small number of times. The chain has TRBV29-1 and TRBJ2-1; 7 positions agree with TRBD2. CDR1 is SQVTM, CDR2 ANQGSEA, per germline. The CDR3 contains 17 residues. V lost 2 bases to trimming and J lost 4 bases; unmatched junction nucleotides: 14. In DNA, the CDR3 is TGCAGCGTTGAACAGGGTGTAACGGGGGGACTGTACAATGAGCAGTTCTTC. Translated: CSVEQGVTGGLYNEQFF.

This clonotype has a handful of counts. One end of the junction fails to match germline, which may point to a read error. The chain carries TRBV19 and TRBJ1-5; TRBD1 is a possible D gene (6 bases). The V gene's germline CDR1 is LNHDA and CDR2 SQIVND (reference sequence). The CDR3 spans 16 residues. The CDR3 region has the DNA TGTGCCAGTAGTATAGCGGGGTCCAGGGGCAACCAGCCCCAGCATTTT. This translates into CASSIAGSRGNQPQHF.

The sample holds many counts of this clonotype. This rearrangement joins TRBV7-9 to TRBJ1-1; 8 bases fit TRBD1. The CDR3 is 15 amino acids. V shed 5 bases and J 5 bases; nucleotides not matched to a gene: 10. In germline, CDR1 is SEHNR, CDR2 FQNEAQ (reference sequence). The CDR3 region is CASSGLDRDKTEAFF. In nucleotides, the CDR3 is TGTGCCAGCAGCGGCCTGGACAGGGACAAAACTGAAGCTTTCTTT. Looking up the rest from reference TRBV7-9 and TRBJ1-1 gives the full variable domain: DTGVSQNPRHKITKRGQNVTFRCDPISEHNRLYWYRQTLGQGPEFLTYFQNEAQLEKSRLLSDRFSAERPKGSFSTLEIQRTEQGDSAMYLCASSGLDRDKTEAFFGQGTRLTVV.

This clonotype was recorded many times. The CDR3 sequence: CAWSPGQSYGYTF. The CDR3 DNA reads TGTGCCTGGAGCCCGGGGCAATCCTATGGCTACACCTTC. The chain links TRBV30 to TRBJ1-2, with D tentatively TRBD1 (5 bases). Germline lookup yields CDR1 GTSNPN and CDR2 SVGIG (reference sequence). The CDR3 sequence is 13 residues long. V lost 3 bases and J 4 bases, leaving 12 bases between the germline ends.

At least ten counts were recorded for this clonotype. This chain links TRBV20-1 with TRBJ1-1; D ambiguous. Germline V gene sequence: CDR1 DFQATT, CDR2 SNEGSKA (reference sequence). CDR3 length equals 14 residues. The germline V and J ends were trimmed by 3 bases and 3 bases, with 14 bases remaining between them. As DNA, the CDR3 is TGCAGTGCTAGGGGCCCTGACGGCTACACTGAAGCTTTCTTT. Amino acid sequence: CSARGPDGYTEAFF.

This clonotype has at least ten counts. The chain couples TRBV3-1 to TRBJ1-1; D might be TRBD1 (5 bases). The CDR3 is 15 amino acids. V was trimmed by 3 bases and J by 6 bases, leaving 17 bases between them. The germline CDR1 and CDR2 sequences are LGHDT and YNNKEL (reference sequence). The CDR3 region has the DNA TGTGCCAGCAGCCAGGTTCGGGGTTTGGGGGCTGAAGCTTTCTTT. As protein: CASSQVRGLGAEAFF.

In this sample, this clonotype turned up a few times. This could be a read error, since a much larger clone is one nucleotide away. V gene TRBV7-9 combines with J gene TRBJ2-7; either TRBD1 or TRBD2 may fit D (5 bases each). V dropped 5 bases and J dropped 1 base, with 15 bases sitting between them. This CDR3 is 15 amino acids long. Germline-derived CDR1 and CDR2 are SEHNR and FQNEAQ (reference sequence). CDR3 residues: CASSPPGRGSYEQYF. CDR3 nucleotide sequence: TGTGCCAGCAGCCCCCCGGGACGGGGATCCTACGAGCAGTACTTC. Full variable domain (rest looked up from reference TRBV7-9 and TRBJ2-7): DTGVSQNPRHKITKRGQNVTFRCDPISEHNRLYWYRQTLGQGPEFLTYFQNEAQLEKSRLLSDRFSAERPKGSFSTLEIQRTEQGDSAMYLCASSPPGRGSYEQYFGPGTRLTVT.

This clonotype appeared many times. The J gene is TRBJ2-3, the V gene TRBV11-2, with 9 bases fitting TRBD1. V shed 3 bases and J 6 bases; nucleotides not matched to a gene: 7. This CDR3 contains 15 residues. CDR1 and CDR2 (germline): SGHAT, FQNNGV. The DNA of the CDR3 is TGTGCCAGCAGCTTCCGGGACAGGGATAGGGATACGCAGTATTTT. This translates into CASSFRDRDRDTQYF.

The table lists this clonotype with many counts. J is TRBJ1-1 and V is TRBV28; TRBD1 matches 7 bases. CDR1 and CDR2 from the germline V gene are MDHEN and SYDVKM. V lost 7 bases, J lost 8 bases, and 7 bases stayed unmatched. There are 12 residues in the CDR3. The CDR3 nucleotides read TGTGCCAGCACCCCCGACAGGGAAGAAGCTTTCTTT. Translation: CASTPDREEAFF. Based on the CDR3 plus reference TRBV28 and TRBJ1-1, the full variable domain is DVKVTQSSRYLVKRTGEKVFLECVQDMDHENMFWYRQDPGLGLRLIYFSYDVKMKEKGDIPEGYSVSREKKERFSLILESASTNQTSMYLCASTPDREEAFFGQGTRLTVV.

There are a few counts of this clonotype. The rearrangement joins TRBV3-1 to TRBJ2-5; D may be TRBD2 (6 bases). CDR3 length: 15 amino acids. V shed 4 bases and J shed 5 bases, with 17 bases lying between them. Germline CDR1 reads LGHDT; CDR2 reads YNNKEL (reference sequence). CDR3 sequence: CASSPQGGGAETQYF. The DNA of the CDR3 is TGTGCCAGCAGCCCGCAGGGTGGCGGGGCCGAGACCCAGTACTTC.

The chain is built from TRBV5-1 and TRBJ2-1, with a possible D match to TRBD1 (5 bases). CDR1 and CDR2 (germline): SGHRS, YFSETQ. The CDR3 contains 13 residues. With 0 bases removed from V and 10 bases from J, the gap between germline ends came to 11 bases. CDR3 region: CASSLAGLGEQFF. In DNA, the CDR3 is TGCGCCAGCAGCTTGGCAGGGCTGGGGGAGCAGTTCTTC.